This T cell receptor beta chain was sequenced for a study of shared clonotypes between healthy human individuals. The data were produced by immunoSEQ multiplex PCR, yet TCRdb's version contains in-frame clones alone and is incomplete. Of 600,000 to 800,000 clones in the sample, around 70% were seen once. Germline values: CDR1 MNHNY, CDR2 SVGAGI (reference sequence). J gave up 7 bases and V 4 bases, and 7 bases lay outside the gene matches. The CDR3 is 14 residues long. Sequenced sample: memory CD4+ T cells sorted from blood. Subset given: CD45RA-negative fraction. This chain joins TRBV6-6 and TRBJ2-1; 7 positions match TRBD1. This clonotype originated in a woman in her thirties in good health. The CDR3 DNA is TGTGCCAGCAGTTCCGGGACAGATGCGAATGAGCAGTTCTTC. Amino acids: CASSSGTDANEQFF.